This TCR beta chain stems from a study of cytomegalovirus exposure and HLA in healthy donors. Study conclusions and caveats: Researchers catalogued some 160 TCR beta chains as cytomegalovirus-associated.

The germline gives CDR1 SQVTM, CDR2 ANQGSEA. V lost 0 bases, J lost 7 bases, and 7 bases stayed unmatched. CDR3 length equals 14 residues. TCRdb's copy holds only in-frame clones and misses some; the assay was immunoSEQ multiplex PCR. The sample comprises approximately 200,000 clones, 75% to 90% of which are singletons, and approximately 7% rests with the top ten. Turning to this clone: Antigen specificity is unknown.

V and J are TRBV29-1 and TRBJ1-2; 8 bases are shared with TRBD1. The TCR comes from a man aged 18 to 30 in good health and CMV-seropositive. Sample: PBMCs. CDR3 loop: CSVEEPQGAGGYTF. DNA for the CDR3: TGCAGCGTTGAAGAGCCTCAGGGGGCTGGTGGCTACACCTTC.